What follows describes a single T cell receptor beta chain. Its matching antigen is unknown. These data belong to a study of shared clonotypes between healthy human individuals. Regarding the study as a whole: Across subsets, estimated richness was generally greater for naive than for memory populations.

The CDR3 has 15 amino acids. Germline V gene sequence: CDR1 MNHEY, CDR2 SVGAGI. The V and J ends lost 5 bases and 0 bases respectively, with 11 bases between them. Sequenced by immunoSEQ multiplex PCR; TCRdb stores in-frame clones only, minus some. The sample lists some 2.3 million clones, approximately 93% occurring once. The TCR was taken from a man aged 18 to 29 in good health. Some clones in this sample may be carry-over from other donors' samples. V is TRBV6-5 and J is TRBJ1-3; D not resolved. The sequencing input was naive CD4+ T cells from PBMCs. Subset described: CD45RA+ positively selected. The DNA for the CDR3 is TGTGCCAGCAGTATCGGAGGATACTCTGGAAACACCATATATTTT. It codes for CASSIGGYSGNTIYF.